Below, 4 T cell receptor beta chains from the same sample are listed, as sequenced in a study of blood T cell repertoires in COVID-19. The repertoire was sequenced with immunoSEQ multiplex PCR; TCRdb's copy has only in-frame clones and lacks some. The table has approximately 400,000 clones, more than 75% seen once. Sequencing was done on a sample of PBMCs or T cells enriched from blood (not recorded which). These receptors were taken from a man aged 25 to 45 who had recovered from COVID-19.

The gene calls are TRBV9 and TRBJ2-5; a possible D gene is TRBD2 (5 bases). From germline, CDR1 is SGDLS and CDR2 YYNGEE. This CDR3 has 14 residues. Trimming removed 0 bases from V and 5 bases from J, with 11 bases in between. CDR3 DNA sequence: TGTGCCAGCAGCGTAGATGCTAGCAGGGAGACCCAGTACTTC. This translates into CASSVDASRETQYF.

The rearrangement joins TRBV10-3 to TRBJ1-6, with a tentative D call TRBD1 (6 bases). This CDR3 is 14 amino acids long. Germline V gene data show CDR1 as ENHRY and CDR2 as SYGVKD. V was clipped by 5 bases and J by 6 bases, with 11 bases between them. CDR3 DNA sequence: TGTGCCATCAGTCTCGGACAGATTAATTCACCCCTCCACTTT. Amino acid sequence: CAISLGQINSPLHF.

The chain carries TRBV27 and TRBJ1-5, with D tentatively TRBD1 (5 bases). CDR3 size: 12 residues. The germline V gene encodes CDR1 MNHEY and CDR2 SMNVEV (reference sequence). V was cut by 5 bases and J by 4 bases, with 6 bases left in between. The CDR3: CASSKGNQPQHF. The CDR3 nucleotides are TGTGCCAGCAGTAAGGGGAATCAGCCCCAGCATTTT.

The chain is built from TRBV30 and TRBJ1-2, with D unclear. V was pared by 3 bases and J by 3 bases, with 8 bases between. CDR1 GTSNPN and CDR2 SVGIG come from the germline V gene (reference sequence). The CDR3 consists of 12 residues. The DNA for the CDR3 is TGTGCCTGGAGCGCGGGAGACTATGGCTACACCTTC. Translated, it gives CAWSAGDYGYTF.